Listed below are T cell receptor beta chains from one sample, sequenced in a study of blood T cell repertoires in COVID-19. TCRdb's table, derived via immunoSEQ multiplex PCR, lists solely in-frame clones and lacks some. This sample yields 35,000 to 45,000 clones, of which about 88% are seen a single time; around 2.5% belongs to the top ten. Material: peripheral blood. The receptors were gathered from a human donor in a cohort sampled during active COVID-19. Each CDR3 is given with its conserved first and last residue. Each record gives: V gene, clone size, CDR3 length, D gene, J gene, CDR3 protein, CDR3 DNA. A D gene is named only where the DNA matches it firmly. Rows may omit the clone size; those that give it use once, few, many or a size class.

V gene: TRBV6-6
clone size: .
CDR3 length: 15
D gene: TRBD1
J gene: TRBJ1-5
CDR3 protein: CASSYGTGYRQPQHF
CDR3 DNA: TGTGCCAGCAGCTACGGGACAGGGTATCGTCAGCCCCAGCATTTT

V gene: TRBV2
clone size: .
CDR3 length: 16
D gene: TRBD1
J gene: TRBJ1-5
CDR3 protein: CASTDIIQGNNQPQHF
CDR3 DNA: TGTGCCAGCACCGACATTATACAGGGGAACAATCAGCCCCAGCATTTT

V gene: TRBV30
clone size: .
CDR3 length: 16
D gene: .
J gene: TRBJ1-3
CDR3 protein: CAWSVLYRTSGNTIYF
CDR3 DNA: TGTGCCTGGAGTGTTCTCTACAGGACCTCTGGAAACACCATATATTTT

V gene: TRBV5-1
clone size: .
CDR3 length: 14
D gene: .
J gene: TRBJ1-6
CDR3 protein: CASTPGGRNSPLHF
CDR3 DNA: TGCGCCAGCACCCCCGGAGGCAGGAATTCACCCCTCCACTTT

V gene: TRBV3-1/TRBV3-2
clone size: .
CDR3 length: 16
D gene: TRBD2
J gene: TRBJ2-3
CDR3 protein: CASSLIAGGLRDTQYF
CDR3 DNA: TGTGCCAGCAGCCTCATAGCGGGGGGGCTTAGAGATACGCAGTATTTT

V gene: TRBV27
clone size: few
CDR3 length: 15
D gene: .
J gene: TRBJ1-1
CDR3 protein: CASSPSDPRETEAFF
CDR3 DNA: TGTGCCAGCAGCCCCTCGGACCCCCGGGAGACTGAAGCTTTCTTT

V gene: TRBV7-6
clone size: .
CDR3 length: 15
D gene: TRBD1
J gene: TRBJ2-1
CDR3 protein: CASSLGRTGNNEQFF
CDR3 DNA: TGTGCCAGCAGCTTAGGCCGGACAGGGAACAATGAGCAGTTCTTC

V gene: TRBV19
clone size: .
CDR3 length: 10
D gene: .
J gene: TRBJ1-2
CDR3 protein: CASLIEGYTF
CDR3 DNA: TGTGCGAGTCTAATTGAGGGCTACACCTTC

V gene: TRBV2
clone size: .
CDR3 length: 14
D gene: TRBD1
J gene: TRBJ1-2
CDR3 protein: CASSGTGAAYGYTF
CDR3 DNA: TGTGCCAGCAGTGGAACAGGGGCAGCCTATGGCTACACCTTC

V gene: TRBV6-1
clone size: .
CDR3 length: 15
D gene: .
J gene: TRBJ2-2
CDR3 protein: CASSEARGNPGELFF
CDR3 DNA: TGTGCCAGCAGTGAAGCGCGAGGAAATCCCGGGGAGCTGTTTTTT

V gene: TRBV3-1/TRBV3-2
clone size: .
CDR3 length: 14
D gene: .
J gene: TRBJ1-3
CDR3 protein: CASSQVGVGNTIYF
CDR3 DNA: TGTGCCAGCAGCCAAGTAGGGGTTGGAAACACCATATATTTT

V gene: TRBV7-9
clone size: .
CDR3 length: 14
D gene: TRBD1
J gene: TRBJ2-5
CDR3 protein: CASSLRTGLETQYF
CDR3 DNA: TGTGCCAGCAGCTTGCGGACAGGGTTGGAGACCCAGTACTTC

V gene: TRBV25-1
clone size: .
CDR3 length: 12
D gene: TRBD1
J gene: TRBJ1-2
CDR3 protein: CATRQGDSGYTF
CDR3 DNA: TGTGCCACCCGGCAGGGGGACTCTGGCTACACCTTC

V gene: TRBV24-1
clone size: .
CDR3 length: 13
D gene: .
J gene: TRBJ2-5
CDR3 protein: CATSDVQGQTQYF
CDR3 DNA: TGTGCCACCTCCGATGTACAGGGACAGACCCAGTACTTC

V gene: TRBV28
clone size: .
CDR3 length: 16
D gene: TRBD2
J gene: TRBJ2-2
CDR3 protein: CASSTAGTSPAGELFF
CDR3 DNA: TGTGCCAGCAGTACCGCCGGGACTAGCCCCGCCGGGGAGCTGTTTTTT

V gene: TRBV5-5
clone size: .
CDR3 length: 18
D gene: TRBD2
J gene: TRBJ2-5
CDR3 protein: CASSLIFQRGGLEETQYF
CDR3 DNA: TGTGCCAGCAGCTTGATATTCCAGCGGGGGGGCCTAGAGGAGACCCAGTACTTC

V gene: TRBV5-4
clone size: few
CDR3 length: 16
D gene: TRBD2
J gene: TRBJ2-5
CDR3 protein: CASSPGLAGGEETQYF
CDR3 DNA: TGTGCCAGCAGCCCGGGACTAGCGGGGGGCGAAGAGACCCAGTACTTC

V gene: TRBV27
clone size: .
CDR3 length: 14
D gene: .
J gene: TRBJ1-4
CDR3 protein: CASSLDWANEKLFF
CDR3 DNA: TGTGCCAGCAGTTTAGACTGGGCTAATGAAAAACTGTTTTTT

V gene: TRBV5-1
clone size: .
CDR3 length: 14
D gene: .
J gene: TRBJ2-7
CDR3 protein: CASSSGANPYEQYF
CDR3 DNA: TGCGCCAGCAGCTCTGGGGCTAATCCGTACGAGCAGTACTTC

V gene: TRBV5-1
clone size: once
CDR3 length: 15
D gene: TRBD1
J gene: TRBJ1-4
CDR3 protein: CASRAQGGTNEKLFF
CDR3 DNA: TGCGCCAGCAGGGCACAGGGGGGAACTAATGAAAAACTGTTTTTT

V gene: TRBV7-8
clone size: .
CDR3 length: 15
D gene: TRBD2
J gene: TRBJ2-1
CDR3 protein: CASSLVSGVINEQFF
CDR3 DNA: TGTGCCAGCAGCTTAGTTAGCGGGGTCATCAATGAGCAGTTCTTC

V gene: TRBV6-5
clone size: .
CDR3 length: 12
D gene: .
J gene: TRBJ2-7
CDR3 protein: CASSNQGGEQYF
CDR3 DNA: TGTGCCAGCAGTAACCAGGGGGGCGAGCAGTACTTC

V gene: TRBV6-2/TRBV6-3
clone size: .
CDR3 length: 17
D gene: TRBD2
J gene: TRBJ2-7
CDR3 protein: CASSPKGGASLLGEQYF
CDR3 DNA: TGTGCCAGCAGTCCCAAGGGAGGGGCTAGCCTTTTGGGGGAGCAGTACTTC

V gene: TRBV27
clone size: .
CDR3 length: 13
D gene: TRBD1
J gene: TRBJ1-2
CDR3 protein: CASSPQGVYGYTF
CDR3 DNA: TGTGCCAGCAGTCCTCAGGGGGTCTATGGCTACACCTTC

V gene: TRBV30
clone size: .
CDR3 length: 13
D gene: .
J gene: TRBJ1-2
CDR3 protein: CAWASGRGSGYTF
CDR3 DNA: TGTGCCTGGGCCTCCGGGAGGGGAAGCGGCTACACCTTC

V gene: TRBV7-8
clone size: .
CDR3 length: 12
D gene: .
J gene: TRBJ2-5
CDR3 protein: CASSSHQGTQYF
CDR3 DNA: TGTGCCAGCAGTTCACATCAGGGGACCCAGTACTTC

V gene: TRBV5-1
clone size: .
CDR3 length: 14
D gene: .
J gene: TRBJ1-1
CDR3 protein: CASSSGTLNTEAFF
CDR3 DNA: TGCGCCAGCAGCTCCGGGACACTGAACACTGAAGCTTTCTTT

V gene: TRBV27
clone size: .
CDR3 length: 17
D gene: .
J gene: TRBJ1-1
CDR3 protein: CASSLKEGEGVGTEAFF
CDR3 DNA: TGTGCCAGCAGTTTAAAAGAGGGAGAGGGGGTGGGCACTGAAGCTTTCTTT

V gene: TRBV10-3
clone size: .
CDR3 length: 14
D gene: TRBD1
J gene: TRBJ2-1
CDR3 protein: CAIRMTTGANEQFF
CDR3 DNA: TGTGCCATCAGGATGACTACAGGGGCCAATGAGCAGTTCTTC

V gene: TRBV2
clone size: .
CDR3 length: 12
D gene: .
J gene: TRBJ1-4
CDR3 protein: CASSDYKEKLFF
CDR3 DNA: TGTGCCAGCAGCGACTATAAAGAAAAACTGTTTTTT

V gene: TRBV5-1
clone size: .
CDR3 length: 13
D gene: .
J gene: TRBJ1-1
CDR3 protein: CASSREGAAEAFF
CDR3 DNA: TGCGCCAGCAGCCGAGAAGGGGCCGCTGAAGCTTTCTTT

V gene: TRBV27
clone size: .
CDR3 length: 15
D gene: TRBD1
J gene: TRBJ2-7
CDR3 protein: CASSYRDRGAYEQYF
CDR3 DNA: TGTGCCAGCAGTTACCGGGACAGGGGAGCCTACGAGCAGTACTTC

V gene: TRBV5-1
clone size: once
CDR3 length: 14
D gene: TRBD2
J gene: TRBJ2-5
CDR3 protein: CASSFGTSEETQYF
CDR3 DNA: TGCGCCAGCAGCTTCGGGACTAGCGAAGAGACCCAGTACTTC

V gene: TRBV10-2
clone size: .
CDR3 length: 14
D gene: TRBD1
J gene: TRBJ2-3
CDR3 protein: CASSAGGRADTQYF
CDR3 DNA: TGCGCCAGCAGCGCAGGGGGACGGGCAGATACGCAGTATTTT

V gene: TRBV2
clone size: .
CDR3 length: 13
D gene: TRBD1
J gene: TRBJ2-7
CDR3 protein: CASSEQGAYEQYF
CDR3 DNA: TGTGCCAGCAGTGAACAGGGGGCCTACGAGCAGTACTTC

V gene: TRBV2
clone size: .
CDR3 length: 14
D gene: .
J gene: TRBJ2-3
CDR3 protein: CASSDQGGPDTQYF
CDR3 DNA: TGTGCCAGCAGTGACCAGGGAGGTCCAGATACGCAGTATTTT

V gene: TRBV18
clone size: .
CDR3 length: 17
D gene: TRBD2
J gene: TRBJ2-3
CDR3 protein: CASSPTRGEPGTDTQYF
CDR3 DNA: TGTGCCAGCTCACCAACGCGGGGGGAGCCAGGCACAGATACGCAGTATTTT

V gene: TRBV4-1
clone size: few
CDR3 length: 17
D gene: TRBD1
J gene: TRBJ2-7
CDR3 protein: CASSQDSRGTGGYEQYF
CDR3 DNA: TGCGCCAGCAGCCAAGATTCCCGAGGAACAGGGGGCTACGAGCAGTACTTC

V gene: TRBV10-3
clone size: .
CDR3 length: 13
D gene: .
J gene: TRBJ2-5
CDR3 protein: CAISRDTQETQYF
CDR3 DNA: TGTGCCATCAGCCGGGACACACAAGAGACCCAGTACTTC

V gene: TRBV7-9
clone size: once
CDR3 length: 15
D gene: .
J gene: TRBJ1-6
CDR3 protein: CASSPMTTRNSPLHF
CDR3 DNA: TGTGCCAGCAGCCCTATGACCACGCGGAATTCACCCCTCCACTTT

V gene: TRBV7-3
clone size: .
CDR3 length: 14
D gene: .
J gene: TRBJ1-6
CDR3 protein: CASSLTGQSAPLHF
CDR3 DNA: TGTGCCAGCAGCTTAACCGGACAGAGTGCACCCCTCCACTTT

V gene: TRBV7-2
clone size: once
CDR3 length: 17
D gene: .
J gene: TRBJ1-5
CDR3 protein: CASSLNLRGFGNQPQHF
CDR3 DNA: TGTGCCAGCAGCTTAAACCTCAGGGGATTTGGCAATCAGCCCCAGCATTTT